The entry below gives a single T cell receptor (beta chain) sequence along with its context. No cognate antigen has been identified for it. Base qualities are not at hand, and no much larger clone is one base apart. TCRbeta CDR3 regions were amplified from genomic DNA by means of the immunoSEQ Assay, a bias-controlled multiplex PCR. As for the original processing: The number of nucleated cells in each sample was estimated from the amplification of reference gene primers within the assay. To quantify the absolute abundance of each unique TCRbeta CDR3 rearrangement, sequence reads were collapsed and filtered. For each sample, productive Simpson clonality was calculated as the square root of Simpson's diversity index across productive rearrangements. The clones in this table, taken by TCRdb from immuneACCESS, are in-frame only. Not every clone is retained; where verified, under half of the shortfall comes from an unresolved V gene, and the cause of the rest is unknown. D and trimming come from the DNA, and the V and J calls and clone size come from that table. This sample has approximately 150,000 clones in its table, and roughly nine tenths of those were observed once. The ten largest clonotypes hold 15% to 20% of the sample.

The source of the sample is a study of blood T cell repertoires in COVID-19 (dated by TCRdb to about 2020). Describing the broader study: The collaborator samples originated in the United States, Italy and Spain and spanned the acute and convalescent phases of COVID-19. The prospective study material was composed of cDNA or gDNA derived from T cells, B-cell-depleted T cells, or PBMCs. Subjects who had been exposed to COVID-19, were actively infected with it, or had recovered from it provided the deeply sampled blood TCRbeta repertoires that made up the dataset. The repertoires were released in a freely available public database intended as a resource for research on the immune response to SARS-CoV-2. Samples were obtained from the ongoing ImmuneRACE study (first 160 participants) and from 1,254 subjects provided by 6 global collaborators. Nearly every sample came with metadata listing a de-identified subject ID, COVID-19 status, age in years and sex. Where HLA class I and class II types were available, the types were taken from metadata supplied by the sample provider, not from assay-based typing. General findings and caveats noted by the study authors: The amount of clinical and demographic metadata varied by source and participant and was provided uncurated.

Between the V and J ends, shortened by 4 bases and 4 bases respectively, the junction contains 8 bases. CDR1 and CDR2 (KGHSH, LQKENI) derive from the germline V gene. Measured from the cysteine to the phenylalanine, the CDR3 is 13 residues long. The read is trimmed to its CDR3 DNA, 39 bases read in frame from base 1. Collaborating institutions collected whole blood in K2EDTA tubes following their own protocols. For TCRbeta analysis, collaborators shipped samples in one of three forms: frozen whole blood, isolated PBMCs, or DNA extracted from either of those sample types. This sequence originates from a man in his 60s with active or convalescent COVID-19. In this chain, TRBV18 is recombined with TRBJ1-3; TRBD1 could be the D gene, as 5 bases match. The sample taken for sequencing was peripheral blood. The DNA reads as follows: TGTGCCAGCTCACGCGACAGAGGAAACACCATATATTTT. Its product reads: CASSRDRGNTIYF.